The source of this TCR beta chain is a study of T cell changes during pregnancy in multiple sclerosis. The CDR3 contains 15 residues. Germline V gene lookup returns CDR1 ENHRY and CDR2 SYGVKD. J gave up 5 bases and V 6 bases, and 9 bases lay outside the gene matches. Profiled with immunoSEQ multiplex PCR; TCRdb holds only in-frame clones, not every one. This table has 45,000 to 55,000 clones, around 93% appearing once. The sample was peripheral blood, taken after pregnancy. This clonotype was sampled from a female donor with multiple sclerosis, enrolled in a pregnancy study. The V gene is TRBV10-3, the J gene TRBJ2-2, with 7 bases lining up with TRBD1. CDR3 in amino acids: CAISLTTGRTGELFF. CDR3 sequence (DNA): TGTGCCATCAGCCTGACGACAGGGCGAACCGGGGAGCTGTTTTTT.